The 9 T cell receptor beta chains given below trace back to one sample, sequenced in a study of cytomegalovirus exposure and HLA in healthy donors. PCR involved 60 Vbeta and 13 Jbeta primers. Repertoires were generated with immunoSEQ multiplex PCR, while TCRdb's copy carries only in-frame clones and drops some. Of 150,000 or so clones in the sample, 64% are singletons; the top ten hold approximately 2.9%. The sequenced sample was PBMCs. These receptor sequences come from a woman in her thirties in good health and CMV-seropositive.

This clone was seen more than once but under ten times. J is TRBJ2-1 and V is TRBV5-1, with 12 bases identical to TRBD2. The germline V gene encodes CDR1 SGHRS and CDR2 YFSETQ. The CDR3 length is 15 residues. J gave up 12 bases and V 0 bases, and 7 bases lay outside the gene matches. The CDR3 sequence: CASSLVLAGGRGQFF. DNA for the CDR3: TGCGCCAGCAGCTTGGTTCTAGCGGGGGGGCGGGGGCAGTTCTTC.

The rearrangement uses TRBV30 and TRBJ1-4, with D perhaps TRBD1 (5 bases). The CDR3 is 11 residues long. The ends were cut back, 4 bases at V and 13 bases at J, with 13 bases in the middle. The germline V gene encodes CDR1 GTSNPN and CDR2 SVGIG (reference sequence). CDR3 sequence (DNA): TGTGCCTGGACCCAGGGAGGAGGACTGTTTTTT. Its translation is CAWTQGGGLFF.

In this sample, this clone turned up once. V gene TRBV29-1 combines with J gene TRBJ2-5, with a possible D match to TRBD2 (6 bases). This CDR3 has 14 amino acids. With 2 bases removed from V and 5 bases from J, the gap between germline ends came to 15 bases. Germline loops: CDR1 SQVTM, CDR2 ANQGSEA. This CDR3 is CSVEQGRGKETQYF. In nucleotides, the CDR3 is TGCAGCGTTGAACAGGGCCGGGGGAAGGAGACCCAGTACTTC.

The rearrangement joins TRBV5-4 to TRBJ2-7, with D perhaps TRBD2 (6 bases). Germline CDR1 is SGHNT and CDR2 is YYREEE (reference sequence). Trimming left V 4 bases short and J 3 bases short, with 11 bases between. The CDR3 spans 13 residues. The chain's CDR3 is CASSPVGGYEQYF. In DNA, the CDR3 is TGTGCCAGCAGCCCCGTGGGGGGCTACGAGCAGTACTTC.

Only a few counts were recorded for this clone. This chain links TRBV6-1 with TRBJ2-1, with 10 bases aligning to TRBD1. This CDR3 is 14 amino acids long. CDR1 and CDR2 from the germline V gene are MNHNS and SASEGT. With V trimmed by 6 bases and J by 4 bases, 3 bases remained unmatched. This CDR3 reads CASRTGGPYNEQFF. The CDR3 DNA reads TGTGCCAGCAGGACAGGGGGCCCGTACAATGAGCAGTTCTTC.

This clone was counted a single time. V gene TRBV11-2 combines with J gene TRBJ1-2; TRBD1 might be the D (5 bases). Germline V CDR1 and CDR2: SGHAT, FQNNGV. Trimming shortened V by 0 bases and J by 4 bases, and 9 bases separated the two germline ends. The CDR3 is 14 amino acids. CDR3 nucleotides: TGTGCCAGCAGCTTAGAAGGGGCAGGCTATGGCTACACCTTC. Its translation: CASSLEGAGYGYTF.

The CDR3 DNA is TGTGCCAGCAGCCCCCGGGACAGCGGCAACTATGGCTACACCTTC. Translating it yields CASSPRDSGNYGYTF. V gene TRBV5-4 combines with J gene TRBJ1-2; 7 nucleotides align to TRBD1. CDR1 and CDR2 from the germline V gene are SGHNT and YYREEE (reference sequence). The CDR3 spans 15 residues. Trimming cost V 4 bases and J 2 bases; bases outside gene matches: 8. The entire variable domain, with the rest obtained from reference TRBV5-4 and TRBJ1-2, is as follows: ETGVTQSPTHLIKTRGQQVTLRCSSQSGHNTVSWYQQALGQGPQFIFQYYREEENGRGNFPPRFSGLQFPNYSSELNVNALELDDSALYLCASSPRDSGNYGYTFGSGTRLTVV.

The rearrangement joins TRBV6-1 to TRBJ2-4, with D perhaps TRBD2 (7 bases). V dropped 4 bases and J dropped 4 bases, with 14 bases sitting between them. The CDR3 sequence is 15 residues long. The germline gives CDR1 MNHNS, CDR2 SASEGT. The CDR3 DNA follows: TGTGCCAGCAGTGTTGGGGGGGCAGTGAAAAACATTCAGTACTTC. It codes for CASSVGGAVKNIQYF.

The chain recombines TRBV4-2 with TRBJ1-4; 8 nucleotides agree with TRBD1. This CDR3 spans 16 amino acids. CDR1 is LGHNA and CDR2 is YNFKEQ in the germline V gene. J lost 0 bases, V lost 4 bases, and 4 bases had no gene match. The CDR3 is CASSLGQATTNEKLFF. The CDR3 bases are TGTGCCAGCAGCCTGGGACAGGCCACAACTAATGAAAAACTGTTTTTT.